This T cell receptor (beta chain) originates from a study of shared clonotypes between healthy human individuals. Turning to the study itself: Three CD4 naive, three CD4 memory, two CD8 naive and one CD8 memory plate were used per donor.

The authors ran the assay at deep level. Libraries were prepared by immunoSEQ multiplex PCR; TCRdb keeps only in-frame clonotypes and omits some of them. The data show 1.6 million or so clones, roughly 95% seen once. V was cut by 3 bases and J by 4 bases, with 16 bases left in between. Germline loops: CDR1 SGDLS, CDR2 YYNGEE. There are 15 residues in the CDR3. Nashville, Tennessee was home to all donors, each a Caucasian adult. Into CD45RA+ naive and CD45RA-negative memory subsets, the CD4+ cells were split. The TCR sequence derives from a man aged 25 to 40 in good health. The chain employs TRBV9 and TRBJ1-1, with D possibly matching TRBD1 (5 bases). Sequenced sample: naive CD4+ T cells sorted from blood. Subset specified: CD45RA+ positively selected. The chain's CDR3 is CASSGGAKFGTEAFF. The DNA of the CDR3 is TGTGCCAGCAGCGGCGGGGCCAAATTCGGCACTGAAGCTTTCTTT.